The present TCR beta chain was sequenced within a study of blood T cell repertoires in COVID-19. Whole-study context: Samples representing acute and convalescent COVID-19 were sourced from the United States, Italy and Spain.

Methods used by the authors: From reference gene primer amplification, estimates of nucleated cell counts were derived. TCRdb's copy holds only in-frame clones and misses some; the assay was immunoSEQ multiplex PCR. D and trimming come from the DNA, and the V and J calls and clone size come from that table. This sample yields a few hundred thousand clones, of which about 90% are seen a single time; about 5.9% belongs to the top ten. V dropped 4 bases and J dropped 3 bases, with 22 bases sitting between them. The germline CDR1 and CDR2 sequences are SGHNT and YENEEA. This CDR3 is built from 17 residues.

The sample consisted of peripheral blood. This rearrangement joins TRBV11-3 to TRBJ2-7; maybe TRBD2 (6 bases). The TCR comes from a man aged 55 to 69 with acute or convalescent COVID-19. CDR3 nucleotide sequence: TGTGCCAGCAGCTCCCCTAGGTGGGAGGCCACCCGCTACGAGCAGTACTTC. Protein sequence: CASSSPRWEATRYEQYF.